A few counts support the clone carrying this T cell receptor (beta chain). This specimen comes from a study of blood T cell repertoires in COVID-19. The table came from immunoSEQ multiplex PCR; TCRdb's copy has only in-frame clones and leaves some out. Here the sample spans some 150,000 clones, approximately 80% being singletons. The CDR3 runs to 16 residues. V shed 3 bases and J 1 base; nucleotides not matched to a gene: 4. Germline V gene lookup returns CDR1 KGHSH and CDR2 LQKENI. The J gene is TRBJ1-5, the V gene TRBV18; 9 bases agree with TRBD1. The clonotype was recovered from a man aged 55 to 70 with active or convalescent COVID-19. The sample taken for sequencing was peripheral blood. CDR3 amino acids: CASSPSGTGSNQPQHF. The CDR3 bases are TGTGCCAGCTCACCTTCCGGGACAGGGAGCAATCAGCCCCAGCATTTT.